This T cell receptor beta chain was profiled in a study of control samples from healthy donors and cancer patients (dated by TCRdb to the early 2020s). With regard to this clone: Its binding antigen is unknown. Base qualities were left out, and no much larger clone turns up one base away.

The library was obtained by the immunoSEQ multiplex PCR assay. As stored in TCRdb, this immuneACCESS dataset retains in-frame rearrangements with V and J assigned. A fraction of the clones does not appear; measured against another copy, unresolved V genes explain less than half of the discrepancy, and the remainder lacks a known reason. In all, the sample holds 150,000 or so clones, and 90% to 95% of those were seen once. The ten largest account for roughly 5.5% of the sample. The CDR3, from cysteine to phenylalanine, totals 15 residues. Solely the CDR3 DNA is kept, with 45 bases framed from the first base. Sequences MNHEY (CDR1) and SVGAGI (CDR2) are obtained from the germline V gene. V drops 6 bases and J drops 5 bases, leaving 19 bases in between.

This sequence uses TRBV6-5 and TRBJ2-5, with a weak D call of TRBD1 (8 bases match). The origin of this receptor is a young man in good health. The sequenced sample consisted of blood. Read as DNA, the sequence is TGTGCCAGCAGCCGCACGACAGGGGAGGGGGAGACCCAGTACTTC. Its product reads: CASSRTTGEGETQYF.